This T cell receptor beta chain was captured in a study of blood T cell repertoires in COVID-19. Sequenced by immunoSEQ multiplex PCR; TCRdb stores in-frame clones only, minus some. The table records under 200,000 clones, under 90% of them present only once. This CDR3 contains 14 residues. Germline V gene data show CDR1 as ENHRY and CDR2 as SYGVKD. Germline trimming cut 6 bases from V and 3 bases from J; bases unmatched to any gene: 4. This TCR was sampled from a man younger than 45 with active or convalescent COVID-19. The sequencing input was peripheral blood. This chain connects TRBV10-3 to TRBJ2-2, with TRBD2 matching 7 bases. The CDR3 loop is CAIRGLADTGELFF. The CDR3, as DNA: TGTGCCATCAGAGGGCTAGCGGACACCGGGGAGCTGTTTTTT.